Sequencing of this T cell receptor (beta chain) was carried out in a study of blood T cell repertoires in COVID-19. The CDR3 is 13 amino acids. Between the trimmed V and J ends, which lost 1 base and 6 bases, there was a span of 9 bases. The study assigned cohorts using participant-reported clinical history. The study counted Cohort 3 donors as recovered given two negative PCRs, clearance, or symptom resolution. Per the study methods: Reference gene primer amplification in the assay estimated nucleated cell counts. Assay: immunoSEQ multiplex PCR; the TCRdb copy retains only in-frame clones and omits some. That table gives V, J and clone size, and the DNA gave D and trimming. The data hold about 150,000 clones, with about 82% observed a single time.

The sequenced sample was PBMCs or T cells enriched from blood (not recorded which). The origin of this receptor is a woman between 40 and 55 years old who had recovered from COVID-19. This chain uses TRBV12-3 or TRBV12-4 with TRBJ1-2; maybe TRBD1 (6 bases). The CDR3 region has the DNA TGTGCCAGCAGTTTAGGGGGGGGCAATGGCTACACCTTC. Its translation: CASSLGGGNGYTF.